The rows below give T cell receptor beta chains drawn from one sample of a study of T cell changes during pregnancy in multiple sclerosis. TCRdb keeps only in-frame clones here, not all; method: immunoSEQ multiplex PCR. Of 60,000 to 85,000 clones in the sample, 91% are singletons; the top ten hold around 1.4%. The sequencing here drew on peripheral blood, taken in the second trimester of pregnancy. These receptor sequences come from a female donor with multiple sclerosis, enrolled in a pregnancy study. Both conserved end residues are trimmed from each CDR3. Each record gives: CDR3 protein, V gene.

cdr3_aa: ASTPREDQPQH
v_call: TRBV7-6

cdr3_aa: ASSLDAGANTEAF
v_call: TRBV11-3

cdr3_aa: SVRIWDTVEEQY
v_call: TRBV29-1

cdr3_aa: ASSLGNRVEETQY
v_call: TRBV7-8

cdr3_aa: ASSLLANQGELF
v_call: TRBV5-1

cdr3_aa: ASSSGSGANVLT
v_call: TRBV5-1

cdr3_aa: ASRALQGAWTEAF
v_call: TRBV2

cdr3_aa: ASSFENAEAF
v_call: TRBV5-4

cdr3_aa: ASDRGNTEAF
v_call: TRBV6-6

cdr3_aa: ASPVSNGYT
v_call: TRBV6-6

cdr3_aa: ATSELGEATNEKLF
v_call: TRBV15

cdr3_aa: ASRIGTGGGETQY
v_call: TRBV2

cdr3_aa: ASSPLSQGEQF
v_call: TRBV7-3

cdr3_aa: ASSDLAESYT
v_call: TRBV6-4

cdr3_aa: ASSQTSGLYNEQF
v_call: TRBV2

cdr3_aa: SVGFGGTGSGYT
v_call: TRBV29-1

cdr3_aa: ASSLSGGQETQY
v_call: TRBV5-6

cdr3_aa: ASSSPLANTGELF
v_call: TRBV7-9

cdr3_aa: ASSLRTSSGNTIY
v_call: TRBV11-1

cdr3_aa: ASSLASGQETQY
v_call: TRBV5-1

cdr3_aa: ASSLGTTTGELF
v_call: TRBV7-6

cdr3_aa: ASSGSRLTSVSFGEQF
v_call: TRBV6-1

cdr3_aa: ASSQDRSTAGNTIY
v_call: TRBV4-1

cdr3_aa: ASQRQGVGGGNYNEQF
v_call: TRBV19

cdr3_aa: ASRSSLAELGYTQY
v_call: TRBV27

cdr3_aa: ASSPHFWTSGGMYTQY
v_call: TRBV5-4

cdr3_aa: ASSLRQGAYEQY
v_call: TRBV7-8

cdr3_aa: ASTGSGGAYEQY
v_call: TRBV7-2